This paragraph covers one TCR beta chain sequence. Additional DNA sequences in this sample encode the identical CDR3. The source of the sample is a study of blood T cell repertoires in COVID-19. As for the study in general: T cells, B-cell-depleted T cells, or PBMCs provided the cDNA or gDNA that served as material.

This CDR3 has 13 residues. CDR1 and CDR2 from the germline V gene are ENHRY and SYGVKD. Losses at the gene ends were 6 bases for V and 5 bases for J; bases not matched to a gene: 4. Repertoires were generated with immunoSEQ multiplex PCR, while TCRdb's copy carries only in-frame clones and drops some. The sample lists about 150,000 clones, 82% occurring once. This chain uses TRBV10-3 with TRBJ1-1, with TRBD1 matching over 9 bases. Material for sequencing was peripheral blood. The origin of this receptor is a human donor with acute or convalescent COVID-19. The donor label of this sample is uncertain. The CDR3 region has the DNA TGTGCCATCAGCAGGACAGGGGATACTGAAGCTTTCTTT. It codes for CAISRTGDTEAFF.